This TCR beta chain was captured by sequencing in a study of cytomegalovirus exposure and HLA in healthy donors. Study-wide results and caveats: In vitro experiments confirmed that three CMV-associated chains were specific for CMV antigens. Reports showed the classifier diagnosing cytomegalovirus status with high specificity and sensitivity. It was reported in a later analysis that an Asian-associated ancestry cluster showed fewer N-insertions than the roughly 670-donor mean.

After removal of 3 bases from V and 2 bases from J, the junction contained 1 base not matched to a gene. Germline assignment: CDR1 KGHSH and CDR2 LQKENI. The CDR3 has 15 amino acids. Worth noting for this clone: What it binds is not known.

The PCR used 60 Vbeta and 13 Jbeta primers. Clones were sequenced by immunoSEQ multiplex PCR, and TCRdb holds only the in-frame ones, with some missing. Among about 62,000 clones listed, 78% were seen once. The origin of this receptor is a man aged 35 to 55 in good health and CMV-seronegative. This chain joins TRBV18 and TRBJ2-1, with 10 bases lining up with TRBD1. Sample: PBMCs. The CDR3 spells CASSPDRGTYNEQFF. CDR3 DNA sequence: TGTGCCAGCTCACCGGACAGGGGGACCTACAATGAGCAGTTCTTC.